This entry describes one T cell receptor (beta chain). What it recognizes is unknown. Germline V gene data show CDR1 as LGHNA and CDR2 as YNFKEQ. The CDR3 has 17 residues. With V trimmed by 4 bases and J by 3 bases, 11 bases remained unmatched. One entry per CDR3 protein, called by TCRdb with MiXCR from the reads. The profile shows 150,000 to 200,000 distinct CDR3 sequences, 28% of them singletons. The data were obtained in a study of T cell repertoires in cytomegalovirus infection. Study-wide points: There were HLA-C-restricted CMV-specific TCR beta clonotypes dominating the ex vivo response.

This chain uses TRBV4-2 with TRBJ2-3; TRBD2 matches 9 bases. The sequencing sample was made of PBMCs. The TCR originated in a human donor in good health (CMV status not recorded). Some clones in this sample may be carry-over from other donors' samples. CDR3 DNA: TGTGCCAGCAGCCCTCACGCGGCGGGGGGGGGAACAGATACGCAGTATTTT. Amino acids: CASSPHAAGGGTDTQYF.